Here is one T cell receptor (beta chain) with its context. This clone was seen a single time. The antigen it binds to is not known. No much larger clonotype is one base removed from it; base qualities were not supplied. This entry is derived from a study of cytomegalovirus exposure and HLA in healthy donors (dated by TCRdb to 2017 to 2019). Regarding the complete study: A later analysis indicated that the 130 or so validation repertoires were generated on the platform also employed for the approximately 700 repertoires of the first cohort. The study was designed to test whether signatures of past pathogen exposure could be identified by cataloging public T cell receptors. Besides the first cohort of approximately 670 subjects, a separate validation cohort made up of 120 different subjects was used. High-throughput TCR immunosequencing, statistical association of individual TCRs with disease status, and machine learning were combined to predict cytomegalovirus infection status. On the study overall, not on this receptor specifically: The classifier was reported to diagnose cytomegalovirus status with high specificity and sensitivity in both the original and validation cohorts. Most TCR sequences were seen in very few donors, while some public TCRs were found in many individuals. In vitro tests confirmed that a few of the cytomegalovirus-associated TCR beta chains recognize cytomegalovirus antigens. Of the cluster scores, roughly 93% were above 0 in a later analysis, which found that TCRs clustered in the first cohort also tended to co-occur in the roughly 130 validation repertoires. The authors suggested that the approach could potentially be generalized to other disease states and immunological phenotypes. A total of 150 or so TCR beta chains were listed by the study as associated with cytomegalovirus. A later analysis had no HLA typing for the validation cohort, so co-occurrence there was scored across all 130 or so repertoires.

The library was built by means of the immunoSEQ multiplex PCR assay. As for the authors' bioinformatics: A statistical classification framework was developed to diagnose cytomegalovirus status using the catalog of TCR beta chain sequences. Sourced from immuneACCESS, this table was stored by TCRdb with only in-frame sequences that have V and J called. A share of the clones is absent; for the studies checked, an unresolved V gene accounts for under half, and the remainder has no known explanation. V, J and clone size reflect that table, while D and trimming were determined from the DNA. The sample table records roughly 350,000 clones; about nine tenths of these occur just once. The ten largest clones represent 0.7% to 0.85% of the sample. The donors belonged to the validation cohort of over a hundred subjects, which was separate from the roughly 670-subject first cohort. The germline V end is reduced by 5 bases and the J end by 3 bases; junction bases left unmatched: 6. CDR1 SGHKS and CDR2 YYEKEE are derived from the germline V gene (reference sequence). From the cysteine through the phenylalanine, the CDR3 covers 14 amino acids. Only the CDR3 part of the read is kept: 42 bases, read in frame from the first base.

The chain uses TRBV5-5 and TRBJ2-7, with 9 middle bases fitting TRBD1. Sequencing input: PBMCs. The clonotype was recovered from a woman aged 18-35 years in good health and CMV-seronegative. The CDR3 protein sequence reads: CASRSPGQGYEQYF. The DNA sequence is TGTGCCAGCAGAAGCCCGGGACAGGGCTACGAGCAGTACTTC.